What follows describes a single TCR beta chain. Its specificity is unknown. At the DNA level, this CDR3 is encoded by other sequences in the same sample as well. This entry belongs to a study of regulatory dendritic cells for organ transplantation. Study-wide results and caveats: Mature dendritic cells appeared to drive more memory CD8+ clonal expansion than regulatory ones. The authors noted considerable between-person heterogeneity in alloreactive memory CD8+ cells. Naive T cells showed high diversity, memory cells less, memory CD8+ least.

Per germline, CDR1 SGDLS and CDR2 YYNGEE. The V end lost 0 bases, the J end lost 0 bases, and 5 bases lay between the germline ends. The CDR3 consists of 14 residues. Sequenced by immunoSEQ multiplex PCR; TCRdb stores in-frame clones only, minus some. The sample contains under 50,000 clones, around nine tenths of which appear only once. Naive CD45RA+ and memory CD45RO+ CD4+ or CD8+ T cells were FACS-sorted. The sequenced sample was naive CD8+ T cells from blood. Sample subset: CD45RA+ naive T cells. This receptor was identified in a human donor in good health. This chain joins TRBV9 and TRBJ2-3; no clear D gene. This CDR3 is CASSVDGSTDTQYF. The CDR3 DNA reads as TGTGCCAGCAGCGTAGACGGTAGCACAGATACGCAGTATTTT. Using reference TRBV9 and TRBJ2-3 for the parts outside the CDR3, the full variable domain is DSGVTQTPKHLITATGQRVTLRCSPRSGDLSVYWYQQSLDQGLQFLIQYYNGEERAKGNILERFSAQQFPDLHSELNLSSLELGDSALYFCASSVDGSTDTQYFGPGTRLTVL.